This TCR beta chain stems from a study of STAT5B mutations in CD4+ large granular lymphocyte leukemia. Background on the study: Healthy donors showed HLA-associated enrichment of the CDR3 'QG' motif. Study observations and caveats: TRBV06-family usage was enriched in top patient clones (8/27) versus controls (2/35).

Assay used: immunoSEQ multiplex PCR; TCRdb lists only in-frame clones, some missing. The data hold 37,000 or so clones, with 81% observed a single time. The CDR3 spans 13 residues. The V gene's germline CDR1 is MNHNY and CDR2 SVGAGI (reference sequence). V dropped 10 bases and J dropped 1 base, with 13 bases sitting between them. Notes on this clone: What it binds is unknown.

The sequencing sample was made of CD4+ T cells from blood buffy coats. The sequence was obtained from a human donor in good health. The chain employs TRBV6-6 and TRBJ1-1; no clear D. CDR3 in DNA: TGTGCCACTGTGAATGAGAAGAACACTGAAGCTTTCTTT. It encodes CATVNEKNTEAFF.